This T cell receptor (beta chain) was retrieved from a study of cytomegalovirus exposure and HLA in healthy donors. Study observations and caveats: A later analysis linked a missense DCLRE1C variant to TCR beta V- and J-gene trimming.

PCR amplification relied on 60 Vbeta primers (plus 13 Jbeta primers). Profiled with immunoSEQ multiplex PCR; TCRdb holds only in-frame clones, not every one. This table holds 150,000 to 200,000 clones. As concerns this clone: Its target is unknown. The same CDR3 can be traced to other DNA sequences in this sample.

CDR1 and CDR2 from the germline V gene are GTSNPN and SVGIG (reference sequence). This CDR3 is built from 14 residues. Germline trimming cut 0 bases from V and 4 bases from J; bases unmatched to any gene: 3. The chain has TRBV30 and TRBJ1-1, with 9 bases lining up with TRBD1. This receptor was taken from a woman aged 60-75 years in good health and CMV-seronegative. The sequenced sample was PBMCs. CDR3 sequence: CAWSVGTGSTEAFF. The CDR3 region has the DNA TGTGCCTGGAGTGTAGGGACAGGGTCCACTGAAGCTTTCTTT.